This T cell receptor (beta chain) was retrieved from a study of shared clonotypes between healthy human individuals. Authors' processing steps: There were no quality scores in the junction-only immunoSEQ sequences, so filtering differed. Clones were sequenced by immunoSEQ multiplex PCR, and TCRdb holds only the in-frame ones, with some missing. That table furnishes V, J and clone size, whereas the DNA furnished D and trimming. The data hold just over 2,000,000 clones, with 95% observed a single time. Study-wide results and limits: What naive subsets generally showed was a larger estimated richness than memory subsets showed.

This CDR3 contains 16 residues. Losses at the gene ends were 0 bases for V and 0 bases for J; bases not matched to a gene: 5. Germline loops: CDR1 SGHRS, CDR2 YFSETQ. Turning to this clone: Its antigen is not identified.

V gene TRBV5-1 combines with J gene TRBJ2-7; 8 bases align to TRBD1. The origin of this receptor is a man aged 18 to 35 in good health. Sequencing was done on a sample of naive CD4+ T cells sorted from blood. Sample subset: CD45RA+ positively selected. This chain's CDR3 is CASSLGPGQVSYEQYF. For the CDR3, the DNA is TGCGCCAGCAGCTTGGGGCCGGGACAGGTCTCCTACGAGCAGTACTTC.